These T cell receptor beta chains were read from a single sample in a study of blood T cell repertoires in COVID-19. Some clones are missing from TCRdb's copy, which holds only in-frame ones; the method was immunoSEQ multiplex PCR. This sample has more than 80,000 clones; 71% occur once, and the top ten carry 0.9%. Input material: peripheral blood. The receptors were sampled from a human donor with acute or convalescent COVID-19. The donor label of this sample is uncertain. Both conserved end residues are part of each CDR3. Fields, in order: V gene, CDR3 length, J gene, clone size, D gene, CDR3 protein, CDR3 DNA. D genes are given only for firm matches. Clone size is given for some rows only: seen once, a few or many times, or a class if the clone is expanded.

V: TRBV7-9; length: 16; J: TRBJ2-3; size: .; D: .; CDR3: CASSSDGGIGPDTQYF; DNA: TGTGCCAGCAGCTCCGATGGAGGGATAGGCCCAGATACGCAGTATTTT
V: TRBV27; length: 14; J: TRBJ2-1; size: .; D: .; CDR3: CASSSPSSYNEQFF; DNA: TGTGCCAGCAGTTCCCCGAGCTCCTACAATGAGCAGTTCTTC
V: TRBV28; length: 14; J: TRBJ1-5; size: .; D: TRBD1; CDR3: CASSLDRGFQPQHF; DNA: TGTGCCAGCAGCCTAGACAGGGGTTTTCAGCCCCAGCATTTT
V: TRBV5-1; length: 14; J: TRBJ1-1; size: .; D: .; CDR3: CASSAPTGSTEAFF; DNA: TGCGCCAGCAGCGCCCCAACAGGGAGCACTGAAGCTTTCTTT
V: TRBV6-6; length: 13; J: TRBJ2-3; size: few; D: TRBD1; CDR3: CASSSGQGATQYF; DNA: TGTGCCAGCAGTTCGGGACAGGGAGCGACGCAGTATTTT
V: TRBV2; length: 15; J: TRBJ2-5; size: .; D: .; CDR3: CASSDGWADRETQYF; DNA: TGTGCCAGCAGTGATGGCTGGGCAGATCGGGAGACCCAGTACTTC
V: TRBV2; length: 13; J: TRBJ1-4; size: few; D: .; CDR3: CASLWGVGEKLFF; DNA: TGTGCCAGCCTATGGGGGGTTGGGGAAAAACTGTTTTTT
V: TRBV19; length: 13; J: TRBJ1-1; size: .; D: .; CDR3: CASIGLEGTEAFF; DNA: TGTGCCAGTATAGGGTTGGAGGGGACTGAAGCTTTCTTT
V: TRBV6-5; length: 15; J: TRBJ1-1; size: .; D: TRBD1; CDR3: CASSPDRRRITEAFF; DNA: TGTGCCAGCAGCCCGGACAGGAGGCGGATCACTGAAGCTTTCTTT
V: TRBV11-2; length: 15; J: TRBJ2-7; size: .; D: .; CDR3: CASRTNQGRYYEQYF; DNA: TGTGCCAGCAGAACGAACCAGGGCCGATACTACGAGCAGTACTTC
V: TRBV5-1; length: 16; J: TRBJ2-5; size: .; D: TRBD2; CDR3: CASSLGLAGFQETQYF; DNA: TGCGCCAGCAGCTTGGGACTAGCGGGGTTCCAAGAGACCCAGTACTTC
V: TRBV5-6; length: 17; J: TRBJ2-3; size: .; D: TRBD1; CDR3: CASSLGTGVWGTDTQYF; DNA: TGTGCCAGCAGCTTGGGGACAGGGGTGTGGGGCACAGATACGCAGTATTTT
V: TRBV7-8; length: 17; J: TRBJ1-5; size: .; D: .; CDR3: CASSFEKGLRSNQPQHF; DNA: TGTGCCAGCAGCTTTGAAAAGGGGCTTAGGAGCAATCAGCCCCAGCATTTT